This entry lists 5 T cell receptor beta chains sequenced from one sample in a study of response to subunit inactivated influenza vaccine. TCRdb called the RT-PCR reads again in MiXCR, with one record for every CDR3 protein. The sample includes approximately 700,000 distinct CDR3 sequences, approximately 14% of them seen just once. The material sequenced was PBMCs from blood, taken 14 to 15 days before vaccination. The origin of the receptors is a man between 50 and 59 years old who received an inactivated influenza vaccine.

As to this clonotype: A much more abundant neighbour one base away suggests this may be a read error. The CDR3, as DNA: TGTGCCAGCAGTCACGGACTAGCGGCGTACAATGAGCAGTTCTTC. The encoded protein is CASSHGLAAYNEQFF. The chain uses TRBV6-5 and TRBJ2-1; TRBD2 matches 10 bases. The CDR3 is 15 amino acids. CDR1 MNHEY and CDR2 SVGAGI come from the germline V gene. V gave up 5 bases and J gave up 4 bases; unmatched junction bases: 5.

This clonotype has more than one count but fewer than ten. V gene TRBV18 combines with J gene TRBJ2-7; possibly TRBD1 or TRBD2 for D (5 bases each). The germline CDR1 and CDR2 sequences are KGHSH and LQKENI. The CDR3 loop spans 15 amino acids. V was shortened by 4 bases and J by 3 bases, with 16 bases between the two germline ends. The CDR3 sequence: CASSLHRDASYEQYF. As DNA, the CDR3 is TGTGCCAGCTCACTACACCGGGACGCAAGCTACGAGCAGTACTTC. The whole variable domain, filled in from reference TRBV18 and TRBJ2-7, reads NAGVMQNPRHLVRRRGQEARLRCSPMKGHSHVYWYRQLPEEGLKFMVYLQKENIIDESGMPKERFSAEFPKEGPSILRIQQVVRGDSAAYFCASSLHRDASYEQYFGPGTRLTVT.

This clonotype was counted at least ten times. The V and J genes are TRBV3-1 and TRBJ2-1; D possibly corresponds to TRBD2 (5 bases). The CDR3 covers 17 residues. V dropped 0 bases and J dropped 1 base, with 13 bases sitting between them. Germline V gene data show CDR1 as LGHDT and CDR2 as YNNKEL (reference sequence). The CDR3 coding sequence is TGTGCCAGCAGCCAAGATGGACTCTCCCTGTCCTACAATGAGCAGTTCTTC. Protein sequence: CASSQDGLSLSYNEQFF.

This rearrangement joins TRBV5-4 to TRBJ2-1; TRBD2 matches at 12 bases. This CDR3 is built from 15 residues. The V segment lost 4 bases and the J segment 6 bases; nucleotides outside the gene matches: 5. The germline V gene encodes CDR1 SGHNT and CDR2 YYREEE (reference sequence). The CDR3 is CASSLWTSGANEQFF. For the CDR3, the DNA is TGTGCCAGCAGCCTATGGACTAGCGGGGCCAATGAGCAGTTCTTC.

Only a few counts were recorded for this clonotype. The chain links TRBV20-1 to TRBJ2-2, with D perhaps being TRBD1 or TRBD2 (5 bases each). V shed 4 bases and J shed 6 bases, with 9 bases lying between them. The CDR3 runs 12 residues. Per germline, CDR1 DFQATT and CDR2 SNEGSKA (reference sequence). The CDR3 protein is CSATVGAGELFF. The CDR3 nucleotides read TGCAGTGCTACGGTGGGGGCCGGGGAGCTGTTTTTT.